These T cell receptor beta chains were read from a single sample in a study of T cell repertoires in cytomegalovirus infection. TCRdb used MiXCR to reprocess the reads, holding one entry per CDR3 protein. The table records about 740,000 distinct CDR3 sequences, less than 40% of them present only once. Sequencing was performed on PBMCs. All receptors derive from a human donor in good health (CMV status not recorded). Some clones in this sample may be carry-over from other donors' samples. CDR3s include the opening cysteine and the closing phenylalanine or tryptophan. A D gene is named only where the DNA matches it firmly. Clone size, where shown, is once, few, many, or a class for clones that have expanded.

D	J	V	size	DNA	CDR3
-	TRBJ2-3	TRBV11-2	-	TGTGCCAGCAGCTTAGGATTGCCCAGAACAGATACGCAGTATTTT	CASSLGLPRTDTQYF
-	TRBJ2-2	TRBV28	few	TGTGCCAGCCTTAGGAGAGGGGGGAACACCGGGGAGCTGTTTTTT	CASLRRGGNTGELFF
TRBD1	TRBJ1-1	TRBV7-8	many	TGTGCCAGCAGCATAGGAGAGGACAGGGTCTATTACAACGGAGCTTTCTTT	CASSIGEDRVYYNGAFF
TRBD1	TRBJ2-5	TRBV7-9	-	TGTGCCAGCAGCTCCATGTGGGGACAGGGGCAACAAGATACCAAGTACTTC	CASSSMWGQGQQDTKYF
-	TRBJ2-7	TRBV7-8	-	TGTGCCAGCAGCCAGGCCGGGGCTTACTACGAGCAGTACTTC	CASSQAGAYYEQYF
TRBD2	TRBJ2-3	TRBV6-1	-	TGTGCCAGCAGTGGACTAGCCGGGGCCACAGATACGCAGTATTTT	CASSGLAGATDTQYF
-	TRBJ2-3	TRBV9	-	TGTGCCAGCAGCGTAGCTCTAGGCACAGATACGCAGTATTTT	CASSVALGTDTQYF
-	TRBJ1-2	TRBV7-9	few	TGTGCCAGCAGCTTACCCCGGGACGGCGCGGGCTATGGCTACACCTTC	CASSLPRDGAGYGYTF
-	TRBJ1-2	TRBV6-6	few	TGTGCCAGCATCAAAGGGGAAGCAGGCTATGGCTACACCTTC	CASIKGEAGYGYTF
-	TRBJ2-1	TRBV2	few	TGTGCCAGCAGTGAAGTCACAGGGTCAGTCAGGGACAATGAGCAGTTCTTC	CASSEVTGSVRDNEQFF
TRBD1	TRBJ1-1	TRBV28	-	TGTGCCAGCAGTCCCGTAGGCAGGGGGTTCAACACTGAAGCTTTCTTT	CASSPVGRGFNTEAFF
-	TRBJ2-2	TRBV19	-	TGTGCCAGTAGTTCCGGGGGCGCCCCCGGGGAGCTGTTTTTT	CASSSGGAPGELFF
-	TRBJ2-1	TRBV19	-	TGTGCCAGTAGTATCGACTCTGTCTATGAGCAGTTCTTC	CASSIDSVYEQFF
-	TRBJ2-1	TRBV20-1	-	TGCAGTGTCCTTACAGGGCTAGGTTCCTACAATGAGCAGTTCTTC	CSVLTGLGSYNEQFF
TRBD1	TRBJ1-5	TRBV12-3/TRBV12-4	-	TGTGCCAGCAGAGGGGGACAGGGGGCAAATCAGCCCCAGCATTTT	CASRGGQGANQPQHF
-	TRBJ2-3	TRBV7-2	many	TGTGCCAGCAGCTCGGGGGCCAACACAGATACGCAGTATTTT	CASSSGANTDTQYF
TRBD2	TRBJ2-2	TRBV5-4	-	TGTGCCAGCAGCTTGTATGCTAGCGGGAGTTTGATCAACACCGGGGAGCTGTTTTTT	CASSLYASGSLINTGELFF
-	TRBJ1-2	TRBV7-8	-	TGTGCCAGCAGCCGCCAGACAGACCTCTATGGCTACACCTTC	CASSRQTDLYGYTF
TRBD1	TRBJ1-3	TRBV3-1	-	TGTGCCAGCAGCCGGACAGGGAGGTCCCTTCCCTCTGGAAACACCATATATTTT	CASSRTGRSLPSGNTIYF
TRBD2	TRBJ2-2	TRBV6-1	few	TGTGCCAGCAAATGGGCGGGAGTAGGAACCGGGGAGCTGTTTTTT	CASKWAGVGTGELFF
TRBD2	TRBJ2-1	TRBV6-5	-	TGTGCCAGCAGTTACTTAACCTCACTACTAGCGGGAGGGCGGAATGAGCAGTTCTTC	CASSYLTSLLAGGRNEQFF
-	TRBJ1-5	TRBV23-1	-	TGCGCCAGCAGTCAATCGAGGGGGGCAGGGAGGCAGCCCCAGCATTTT	CASSQSRGAGRQPQHF
-	TRBJ2-3	TRBV28	-	TGTGCCAGCAGTCTACATGATAAGACGGAGCAGTATTTT	CASSLHDKTEQYF
-	TRBJ2-7	TRBV7-6	many	TGTGCCAGCAGCCATGGGACTGTTTCCTACGAGCAGTACTTC	CASSHGTVSYEQYF
-	TRBJ1-2	TRBV28	once	TGTGCCAGCAGTTTGAGGGGGGTAGCTAACTATGGCTACACCTTC	CASSLRGVANYGYTF
TRBD1	TRBJ1-2	TRBV7-2	-	TGTGCCAGCAGCTTAGACAGGGGGCCGAGCTATGGCTACACCTTC	CASSLDRGPSYGYTF
-	TRBJ1-1	TRBV10-3	-	TGTGCCATCAGCAAAGAGGGATTTGAAGCTTTCTTT	CAISKEGFEAFF
TRBD1	TRBJ1-2	TRBV27	-	TGTGCCAGCAGTCCCTCACAGGGGGCGGTTGGTTATGGCTACACCTTC	CASSPSQGAVGYGYTF
-	TRBJ2-7	TRBV5-1	-	TGCGCCAGCAGCTTGTTGGGTGACGGCTCCTACGAGCAGTACTTC	CASSLLGDGSYEQYF
-	TRBJ2-7	TRBV29-1	-	TGCAGCGGGTCGGACAGTTCCTACGAGCAGTACTTC	CSGSDSSYEQYF
-	TRBJ2-3	TRBV7-9	-	TGTGCCAGCAGCTCCAACCAATACGAGAGGGTCGATACGCAGTATTTT	CASSSNQYERVDTQYF
TRBD2	TRBJ2-3	TRBV29-1	-	TGCAGCGTTGAAGAAACTAGCGCAGATACGCAGTATTTT	CSVEETSADTQYF
TRBD2	TRBJ2-5	TRBV7-6	many	TGTGCCAGCAGCGTGGGACTAGCGGGGGGATCCCAAGAGACCCAGTACTTC	CASSVGLAGGSQETQYF
-	TRBJ2-3	TRBV15	few	TGTGCCACCGCAGGGGCGGGCGGCTACACAGATACGCAGTATTTT	CATAGAGGYTDTQYF
-	TRBJ2-7	TRBV27	-	TGTGCCAGCAGTTCCACCCCCGACCAGAGAGAGCAGTACTTC	CASSSTPDQREQYF
-	TRBJ2-4	TRBV6-1	many	TGTGCCAGCAGCCAAACCCAGTCCCTGGACATTCAGTACTTC	CASSQTQSLDIQYF
-	TRBJ1-1	TRBV7-6	-	TGTGCCAGCAGCTTAGGTGGAGCCATTAACACTGAAGCTTTCTTT	CASSLGGAINTEAFF